A selection of T cell receptor beta chains follows, all from one sample in a study of OX40 agonist ivuxolimab in advanced cancers. Sequencing used immunoSEQ multiplex PCR; TCRdb keeps in-frame clones, though not all of them. The repertoire consists of around 35,000 clones, with about 85% occurring once and the leading ten covering roughly 2.6%. The input for sequencing was CD4+ or CD8+ T cells sorted from blood, taken in a trial of the OX40 agonist ivuxolimab. These receptors were taken from an adult with an advanced solid tumor such as melanoma, head and neck, liver or kidney cancer. Both conserved end residues are part of each CDR3. D genes are given only for firm matches. A clone size is listed for some rows: how often the clone was seen (once, few, many), or a class if it is expanded.

d_call clone_size cdr3_length j_call v_call cdr3_nt cdr3_aa
TRBD2 NA 14 TRBJ2-3 TRBV2 TGTGCCAGCAGGCGAGCGGGGGGCACAGATACGCAGTATTTT CASRRAGGTDTQYF
TRBD1 few 14 TRBJ1-6 TRBV7-9 TGTGCCAGCAGCCCGGACAGGGGAGGCTCACCCCTCCACTTT CASSPDRGGSPLHF
NA once 15 TRBJ2-7 TRBV21-1 TGTGCCAGCCCCAAGGGCCAGGTCCCTGTCCACGAGCAGTACTTC CASPKGQVPVHEQYF
NA NA 14 TRBJ2-7 TRBV11-2 TGTGCCAGCAGCTTAGGGATAGATACCTACGAGCAGTACTTC CASSLGIDTYEQYF
NA once 15 TRBJ2-7 TRBV5-4 TGTGCCAGCAGCTCGCCTCGGGACACAACCTACGAGCAGTACTTC CASSSPRDTTYEQYF
NA NA 15 TRBJ2-7 TRBV6-6 TGTGCCAGCAGTTACTCGGGGTCGGGGACGGTACTACAGTACTTC CASSYSGSGTVLQYF
NA NA 15 TRBJ2-5 TRBV19 TGTGCCAGTAGTATAGCTGGGACAATCCAAGAGACCCAGTACTTC CASSIAGTIQETQYF
TRBD1 NA 16 TRBJ2-7 TRBV27 TGTGCCAGCAGTAATGATAGGACAGGGTCAACCTACGAGCAGTACTTC CASSNDRTGSTYEQYF
TRBD1 NA 16 TRBJ1-5 TRBV6-4 TGTGCCAGCAGTGGGGGTCGACAGGGTCACTCTCAGCCCCAGCATTTT CASSGGRQGHSQPQHF
NA NA 15 TRBJ1-2 TRBV5-4 TGTGCCAGCAGCTACGATAGACAGGCTAACTATGGCTACACCTTC CASSYDRQANYGYTF
TRBD1 NA 17 TRBJ1-5 TRBV4-3 TGCGCCAGCAGCCAAGGTGTCGGGGACAGGGGAAGACAGCCCCAGCATTTT CASSQGVGDRGRQPQHF
NA NA 13 TRBJ1-2 TRBV19 TGTGCCAGTAGTAGAGCCGACTTATATGGCTACACCTTC CASSRADLYGYTF
TRBD1 few 14 TRBJ1-6 TRBV19 TGTGCCAGTAGGACAGGGGACCAGGGTTCACCCCTCCACTTT CASRTGDQGSPLHF
NA NA 11 TRBJ2-1 TRBV5-4 TGTGCCAGCAGCTTCGACACGGAGCAGTTCTTC CASSFDTEQFF
TRBD1 NA 14 TRBJ1-2 TRBV6-1 TGTGCCAGCAGTAGGCGGGACAGGGCGGGTGGCTACACCTTC CASSRRDRAGGYTF
TRBD2 NA 16 TRBJ2-5 TRBV19 TGTGCCAGTAGTGCTGTAGCGGGGTCATGTGAAGAGACCCAGTACTTC CASSAVAGSCEETQYF
NA NA 13 TRBJ2-2 TRBV30 TGTGCCTGGAGTGGGTATACCTCCGGGGAGCTGTTTTTT CAWSGYTSGELFF
NA NA 13 TRBJ2-1 TRBV29-1 TGCAGCGTTGGTTACAGGGTCGGGTATGAGCAGTTCTTC CSVGYRVGYEQFF
NA once 14 TRBJ1-2 TRBV5-1 TGCGCCAGCAGCGCGTTGGACGGCTACTATGGCTACACCTTC CASSALDGYYGYTF
TRBD1 NA 16 TRBJ2-3 TRBV6-1 TGTGCCAGCAGTGGCCTGACAGGGGTTAGCACAGATACGCAGTATTTT CASSGLTGVSTDTQYF
NA NA 12 TRBJ1-2 TRBV25-1 TGTGCCAGCAGTGCTCATGGGTATGGCTACACCTTC CASSAHGYGYTF
NA NA 14 TRBJ1-6 TRBV25-1 TGTGCCAGCAGTGGAGACAGGCTTAATTCACCCCTCCACTTT CASSGDRLNSPLHF
TRBD2 once 17 TRBJ2-5 TRBV5-1 TGCGCCAGCAGCTGGAAGGGGACTAGCGGGTCCCATGAGACCCAGTACTTC CASSWKGTSGSHETQYF
NA NA 13 TRBJ2-4 TRBV27 TGTGCCAGCAGTTTAGAGAGCCAAAACATTCAGTACTTC CASSLESQNIQYF
NA NA 11 TRBJ2-1 TRBV7-2 TGTGCCTCTACGTCAGGGAATGAGCAGTTCTTC CASTSGNEQFF
TRBD1 NA 13 TRBJ1-5 TRBV30 TGTGCCTGGACACAGGGGTTTAATCAGCCCCAGCATTTT CAWTQGFNQPQHF
NA NA 13 TRBJ2-7 TRBV7-2 TGTGCCAGCAGGTCATCGACAGACTACGAGCAGTACTTC CASRSSTDYEQYF
NA few 15 TRBJ1-3 TRBV5-5 TGTGCCAGCAGCTTGGAGGGATCCTCTGGAAACACCATATATTTT CASSLEGSSGNTIYF
TRBD1 NA 15 TRBJ2-5 TRBV5-1 TGCGCCAGCAGCTCCGGGACAGGGAATGGCGAGACCCAGTACTTC CASSSGTGNGETQYF
NA NA 16 TRBJ1-3 TRBV5-1 TGCGCCAGCAGCTTGGGGTACAGGGCCTCTGGAAACACCATATATTTT CASSLGYRASGNTIYF
NA NA 15 TRBJ2-5 TRBV6-5 TGTGCCAGCAGTTACAGCCTCGGGGGCGGTGAGACCCAGTACTTC CASSYSLGGGETQYF
NA once 13 TRBJ1-2 TRBV7-2 TGTGCCAGCAGCTACTTCGAAGCGAATGGCTACACCTTC CASSYFEANGYTF
NA NA 12 TRBJ2-7 TRBV29-1 TGCAGCGTTGGCGGAGGGGGATTCGAGCAGTACTTC CSVGGGGFEQYF
NA NA 16 TRBJ2-2 TRBV7-3 TGTGCCAGCAGCCCGCGGGGTGTGACAGGGCCCGGGGAGCTGTTTTTT CASSPRGVTGPGELFF
NA NA 15 TRBJ1-6 TRBV5-8 TGTGCCAGCAGCTCTGGCACGGGCCCTAGTTCACCCCTCCACTTT CASSSGTGPSSPLHF
NA NA 15 TRBJ2-7 TRBV21-1 TGTGCCAGCAGCAAAGCACCGGGACAGGGGGCGGTGCAGTACTTC CASSKAPGQGAVQYF
NA NA 17 TRBJ1-5 TRBV28 TGTGCCAGCAGTTTGGAACAGGGTGGCCATAGCAATCAGCCCCAGCATTTT CASSLEQGGHSNQPQHF
NA few 12 TRBJ1-6 TRBV6-1 TGTGCCAGCAGTACGAACCCTCGACCCCTCCACTTT CASSTNPRPLHF
NA NA 14 TRBJ1-5 TRBV6-5 TGTGCCAGCGGGGGGAAAACAGGGAATCAGCCCCAGCATTTT CASGGKTGNQPQHF
NA NA 14 TRBJ1-4 TRBV7-2 TGTGCCAGCAGCCCCGACAGGCCCGGGGGAAAACTGTTTTTT CASSPDRPGGKLFF
TRBD1 NA 13 TRBJ1-6 TRBV6-1 TGTGCCAGCAGTAACCTACAGGGGACACCCCTCCACTTT CASSNLQGTPLHF
TRBD1 once 15 TRBJ1-2 TRBV5-4 TGTGCCAGCAGCTTTGGGGGGACAGCGCGATATGGCTACACCTTC CASSFGGTARYGYTF
NA once 15 TRBJ2-4 TRBV12-1 TGTGCCCCCGAGACCCTGGGGTGGGGCAAAAACATTCAGTACTTC CAPETLGWGKNIQYF
NA NA 11 TRBJ2-3 TRBV27 TGTGCCAGCAGGGGCGTAGATACGCAGTATTTT CASRGVDTQYF
NA once 14 TRBJ1-4 TRBV6-6 TGTGCCAGCAGTTACGCCCAGGGAGGGGAAAAACTGTTTTTT CASSYAQGGEKLFF
TRBD2 NA 16 TRBJ2-3 TRBV11-1 TGTGCCAGCAGCTTAACCTCCGGGACTAGCAAAGATACGCAGTATTTT CASSLTSGTSKDTQYF
TRBD1 once 14 TRBJ1-1 TRBV6-5 TGTGCCAGCAGTTACTCGAGGGACAGGGGAGAAGCTTTCTTT CASSYSRDRGEAFF
NA once 16 TRBJ1-6 TRBV7-9 TGTGCCAGCAGCGCCCAAGGAAGGGACGTGGGGTCACCCCCCCACTTT CASSAQGRDVGSPPHF
TRBD2 NA 14 TRBJ2-1 TRBV5-4 TGTGCCAGCAGCTCGGGGGGGGTATATAGTGAGCAGTTCTTC CASSSGGVYSEQFF
NA NA 15 TRBJ1-6 TRBV4-1 TGCGCCAGCAGCCAAGTAGCGGGTCCCACATCACCCCTCCACTTT CASSQVAGPTSPLHF
NA NA 14 TRBJ2-3 TRBV5-1 TGCGCCAGCAGCTTGGAGGGCAGGACAGATACGCAGTATTTT CASSLEGRTDTQYF
NA NA 15 TRBJ1-1 TRBV5-4 TGTGCCAGCAGCTTTTCGTTCGGGGGCGGGACTGAAGCTTTCTTT CASSFSFGGGTEAFF
NA NA 13 TRBJ2-3 TRBV29-1 TGCAGCGTTGAAGTAGGGGGCACAGATACGCAGTATTTT CSVEVGGTDTQYF
NA NA 12 TRBJ2-7 TRBV7-9 TGTGCCAGCAGCAACCAGGCGGGGGAGCAGTACTTC CASSNQAGEQYF
TRBD1 NA 15 TRBJ2-7 TRBV6-6 TGTGCCAGCAGTTCGGGACAGGGTTTAACCTACGAGCAGTACTTC CASSSGQGLTYEQYF